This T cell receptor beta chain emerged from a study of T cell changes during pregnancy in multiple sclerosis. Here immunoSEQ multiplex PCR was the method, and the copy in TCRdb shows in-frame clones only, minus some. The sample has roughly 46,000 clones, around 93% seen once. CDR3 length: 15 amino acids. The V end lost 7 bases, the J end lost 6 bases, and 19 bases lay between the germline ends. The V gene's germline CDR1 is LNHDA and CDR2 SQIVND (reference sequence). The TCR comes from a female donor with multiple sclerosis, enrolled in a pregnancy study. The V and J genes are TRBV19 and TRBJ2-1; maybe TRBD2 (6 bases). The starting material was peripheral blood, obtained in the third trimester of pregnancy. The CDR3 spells CASKINRAGGNEQFF. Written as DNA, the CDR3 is TGTGCCAGTAAAATAAATAGGGCCGGGGGCAATGAGCAGTTCTTC.